This T cell receptor (beta chain) was identified in a study of early T cells in non-severe SARS-CoV-2 infection. TCRdb recomputed calls from the 5' RACE reads with MiXCR, one row per CDR3 protein. There are tens of thousands of distinct CDR3 sequences in the sample; around 4.5% occur only once, and 5.5% to 7% lies in the top ten. There are many counts of this clonotype. The trim removed 3 bases at V and 4 bases at J, leaving 5 bases unmatched. The CDR3 length is 16 residues. The sequences come from whole blood, collected at baseline. The chain has TRBV12-3 or TRBV12-4 and TRBJ2-7; 14 bases line up with TRBD2. This receptor was identified in an adult who was a healthcare worker with PCR-confirmed SARS-CoV-2 infection or an uninfected control (not recorded which). This CDR3 reads CASSLGLAGEKYEQYF. The CDR3 nucleotides read TGTGCCAGCAGTTTGGGACTAGCGGGAGAGAAGTACGAGCAGTACTTC.